A single sample is the source of the 8 T cell receptor beta chains below, sequenced in a study of T cells in Graves' hyperthyroidism and ophthalmopathy (dated by TCRdb to the late 2010s). The method was multiplex PCR. The reads were generated on an Illumina HiSeq 2000. TCR beta CDR3 regions were amplified from RNA transcripts. The first round of RT-PCR for the TCR CDR3 was performed with the HTBI primer set and the Qiagen OneStep RT-PCR kit. TCRdb's own reprocessing of the public reads used fastp at Q25 and MiXCR and kept productive beta chains. CDR3 protein duplicates are merged, each entry listing the most common genes and DNA. This sample has hundreds of thousands of distinct CDR3 sequences in its table, and roughly 37% of those were observed once. Jointly, the top ten make up around 9.3% of the sample. Sequenced material: blood. The receptors come from a young man with Graves' hyperthyroidism.

The V call is TRBV3-1, the J call TRBJ1-2; a weak D match, TRBD1 (5 bases). In germline, CDR1 is LGHDT, CDR2 YNNKEL (reference sequence). Trimming took 3 bases from V and 5 from J, leaving 16 bases between them. The CDR3 spans 15 residues. The CDR3 coding sequence is TGTGCCAGCAGCCACGGACTAGCGGGGACGTATGGCTACACCTTC. As protein: CASSHGLAGTYGYTF.

This clonotype has a count of ten or more. This chain uses TRBV24-1 with TRBJ1-1, with 8 bases matching TRBD1. Germline lookup yields CDR1 KGHDR and CDR2 SFDVKD. CDR3 length: 16 amino acids. V lost 3 bases to trimming and J lost 5 bases; unmatched junction nucleotides: 10. The CDR3 nucleotides read TGTGCCACCAGTGATATAGGACAGGGAACGGAAACTGAAGCTTTCTTT. Protein product: CATSDIGQGTETEAFF.

This clonotype was picked up a small number of times. The chain couples TRBV11-3 to TRBJ2-7, with 8 nucleotides matching TRBD1. Unmatched junction bases numbered 5, after V lost 4 bases and J lost 3 bases. Per the germline V gene, CDR1 is SGHNT and CDR2 is YENEEA. The CDR3 is 14 amino acids. For the CDR3, the DNA is TGTGCCAGCAGCTCCCGGGACAGGTACTACGAGCAGTACTTC. Its translation is CASSSRDRYYEQYF.

Ten or more counts support this clonotype. The rearrangement joins TRBV20-1 to TRBJ1-1, with a weak D call TRBD1 (5 bases). Trimming took 3 bases from V and 1 from J, leaving 9 bases between them. CDR3 length: 13 amino acids. The germline V gene encodes CDR1 DFQATT and CDR2 SNEGSKA (reference sequence). The CDR3 nucleotides read TGCAGTGCTAGCTCAACAGGGAACACTGAAGCTTTCTTT. It codes for CSASSTGNTEAFF.

Details on this clonotype: A much larger clone differs from this one at a single base, so this may be a read error. V and J are TRBV9 and TRBJ1-3; D call uncertain. CDR1 SGDLS and CDR2 YYNGEE come from the germline V gene. The CDR3 loop spans 13 amino acids. Trimming removed 5 bases from V and 4 bases from J, with 10 bases in between. The CDR3 loop is CASRKPAGNTIYF. Written as DNA, the CDR3 is TGTGCCAGCAGAAAGCCGGCGGGAAACACCATATATTTT. The variable domain in full, with the rest retrieved from reference TRBV9 and TRBJ1-3, is DSGVTQTPKHLITATGQRVTLRCSPRSGDLSVYWYQQSLDQGLQFLIQYYNGEERAKGNILERFSAQQFPDLHSELNLSSLELGDSALYFCASRKPAGNTIYFGEGSWLTVV.

The table lists this clonotype with many counts. The chain joins TRBV9 to TRBJ2-5; TRBD2 agrees at 7 bases. Trimming took 3 bases from V and 4 from J; bases not matched to a gene: 6. Germline CDR1 and CDR2: SGDLS and YYNGEE. The CDR3 is 14 amino acids. CDR3 DNA: TGTGCCAGCAGCGCGACTAGCCGGGGAGAGACCCAGTACTTC. It yields the protein CASSATSRGETQYF.

Ten or more counts support this clonotype. This chain connects TRBV12-3 or TRBV12-4 to TRBJ1-6; D not resolved. V was trimmed by 3 bases and J by 8 bases, leaving 8 bases between them. The CDR3 consists of 13 residues. The CDR3 loop is CASSFRLDSPLHF. As DNA, the CDR3 is TGTGCCAGCAGTTTTCGGCTCGATTCACCCCTCCACTTT.

Comment on this clonotype: A single base separates this from a much larger clone, so it may be a read error. The rearrangement links TRBV7-2 to TRBJ2-2; TRBD1 agrees at 8 bases. The germline CDR1 and CDR2 sequences are SGHTA and FQGNSA. The CDR3 runs to 15 residues. V was pared by 5 bases and J by 6 bases, with 8 bases of the junction left unmatched. CDR3 bases: TGTGCCAGCAGCATGGACAGGGTGGGATCCGGGGAGCTGTTTTTT. Translating gives CASSMDRVGSGELFF.